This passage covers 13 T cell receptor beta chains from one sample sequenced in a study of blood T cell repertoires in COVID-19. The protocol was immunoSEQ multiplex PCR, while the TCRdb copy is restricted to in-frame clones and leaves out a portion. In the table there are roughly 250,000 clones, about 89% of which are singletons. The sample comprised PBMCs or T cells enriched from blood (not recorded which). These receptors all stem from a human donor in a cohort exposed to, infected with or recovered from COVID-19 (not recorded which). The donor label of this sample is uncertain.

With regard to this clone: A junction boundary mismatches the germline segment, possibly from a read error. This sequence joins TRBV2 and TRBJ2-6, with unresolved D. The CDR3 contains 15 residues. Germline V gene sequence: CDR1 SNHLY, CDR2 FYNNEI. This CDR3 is CASSKASSGANVLTF. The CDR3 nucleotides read TGTGCCAGCAGTAAAGCCTCCTCTGGGGCCAACGTCCTGACTTTC.

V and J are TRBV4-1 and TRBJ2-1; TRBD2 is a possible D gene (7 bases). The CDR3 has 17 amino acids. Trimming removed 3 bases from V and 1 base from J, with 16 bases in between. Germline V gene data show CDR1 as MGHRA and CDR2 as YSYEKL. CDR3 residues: CASSHVVGGPSYNEQFF. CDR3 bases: TGCGCCAGCAGCCACGTGGTGGGGGGGCCGTCCTACAATGAGCAGTTCTTC.

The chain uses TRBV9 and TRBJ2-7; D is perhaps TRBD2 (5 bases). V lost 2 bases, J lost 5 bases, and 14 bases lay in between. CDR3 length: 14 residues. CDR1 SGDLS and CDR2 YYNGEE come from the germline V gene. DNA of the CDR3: TGTGCCAGCAGCGTTCGGGGTTCTGGGAACGAGCAGTACTTC. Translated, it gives CASSVRGSGNEQYF.

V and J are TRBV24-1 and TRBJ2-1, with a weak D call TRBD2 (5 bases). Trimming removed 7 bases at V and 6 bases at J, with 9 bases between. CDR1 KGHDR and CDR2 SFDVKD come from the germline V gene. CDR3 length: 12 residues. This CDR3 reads CATSEGVNEQFF. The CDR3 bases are TGTGCCACCAGCGAGGGTGTCAATGAGCAGTTCTTC.

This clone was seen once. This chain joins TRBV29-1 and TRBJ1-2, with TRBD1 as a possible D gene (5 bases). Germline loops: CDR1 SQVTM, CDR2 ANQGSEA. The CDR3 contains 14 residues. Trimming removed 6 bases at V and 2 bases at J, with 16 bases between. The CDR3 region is CSVRWGGVNYGYTF. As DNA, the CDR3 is TGCAGCGTCCGGTGGGGCGGCGTCAACTATGGCTACACCTTC.

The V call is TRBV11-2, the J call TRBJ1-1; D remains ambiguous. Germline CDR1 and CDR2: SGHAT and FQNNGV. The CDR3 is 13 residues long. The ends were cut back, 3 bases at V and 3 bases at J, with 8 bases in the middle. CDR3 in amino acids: CASSLMADTEAFF. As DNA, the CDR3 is TGTGCCAGCAGCTTGATGGCGGACACTGAAGCTTTCTTT.

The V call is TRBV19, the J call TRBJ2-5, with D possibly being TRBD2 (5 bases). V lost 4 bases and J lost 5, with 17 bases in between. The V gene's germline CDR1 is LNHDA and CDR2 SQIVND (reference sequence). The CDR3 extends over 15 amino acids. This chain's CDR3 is CASSTQRGRKETQYF. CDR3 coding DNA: TGTGCCAGTAGTACTCAACGGGGAAGGAAGGAGACCCAGTACTTC.

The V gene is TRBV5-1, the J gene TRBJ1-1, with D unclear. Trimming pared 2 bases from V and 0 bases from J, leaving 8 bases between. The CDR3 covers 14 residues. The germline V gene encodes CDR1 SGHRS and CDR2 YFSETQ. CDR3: CASSLRVMNTEAFF. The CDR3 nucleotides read TGCGCCAGCAGCTTAAGAGTGATGAACACTGAAGCTTTCTTT.

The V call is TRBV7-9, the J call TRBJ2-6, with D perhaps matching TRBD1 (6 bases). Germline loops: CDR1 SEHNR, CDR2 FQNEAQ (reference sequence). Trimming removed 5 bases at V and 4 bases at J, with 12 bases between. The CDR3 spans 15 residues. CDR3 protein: CASSPEGDGANVLTF. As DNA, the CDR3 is TGTGCCAGCAGCCCCGAGGGGGACGGGGCCAACGTCCTGACTTTC.

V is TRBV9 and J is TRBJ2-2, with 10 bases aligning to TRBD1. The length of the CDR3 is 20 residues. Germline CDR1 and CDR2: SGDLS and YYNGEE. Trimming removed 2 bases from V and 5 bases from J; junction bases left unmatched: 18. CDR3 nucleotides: TGTGCCAGCAGCGTTAATAGGCAAAGGGCCGGGACAGGGGTTACCGGGGAGCTGTTTTTT. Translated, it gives CASSVNRQRAGTGVTGELFF.

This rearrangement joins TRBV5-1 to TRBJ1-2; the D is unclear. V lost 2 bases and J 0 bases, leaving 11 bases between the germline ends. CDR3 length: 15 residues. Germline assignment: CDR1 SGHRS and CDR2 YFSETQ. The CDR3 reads CASSFRTAPNYGYTF. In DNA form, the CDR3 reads TGCGCCAGCAGCTTCCGCACAGCTCCTAACTATGGCTACACCTTC.

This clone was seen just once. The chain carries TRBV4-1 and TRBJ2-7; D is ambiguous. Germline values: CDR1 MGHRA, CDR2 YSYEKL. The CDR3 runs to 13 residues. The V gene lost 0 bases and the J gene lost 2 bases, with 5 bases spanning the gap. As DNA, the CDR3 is TGCGCCAGCAGCCAAGAGGCCCCCTACGAGCAGTACTTC. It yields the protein CASSQEAPYEQYF.

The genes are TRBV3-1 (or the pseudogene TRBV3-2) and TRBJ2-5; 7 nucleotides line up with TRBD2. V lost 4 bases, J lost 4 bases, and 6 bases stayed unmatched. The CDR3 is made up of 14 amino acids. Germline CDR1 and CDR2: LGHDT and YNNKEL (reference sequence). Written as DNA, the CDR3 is TGTGCCAGCAGCCCCAGCGGGGTGAGAGAGACCCAGTACTTC. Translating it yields CASSPSGVRETQYF.